This TCR beta chain is drawn from a study of CD8+ T cells in alopecia areata. Overall study: Those treated were given oral tofacitinib at 5 to 10 mg twice daily. Study-wide findings and caveats: An increase in clonality over normal scalp was evident in lesional scalp, especially alopecia totalis/universalis. Sharing of TCR sequences between patients (possibly for HLA-related reasons) was less clear than in mice.

Extracted RNA was reverse transcribed into cDNA, the sequencing template. TCRdb keeps only in-frame clones here, not all; method: immunoSEQ multiplex PCR. In the table there are 110,000 or so clones, 30% to 40% of which are singletons. The germline V gene has CDR1 GTSNPN and CDR2 SVGIG (reference sequence). The V end lost 0 bases, the J end lost 5 bases, and 4 bases lay between the germline ends. This CDR3 has 11 residues. Notes on this clone: Its antigen is unidentified. Distinct nucleotide sequences in the sample also encode this CDR3.

Sequencing was performed on CD4+ T cells sorted from blood. This rearrangement joins TRBV30 to TRBJ1-1; no definite D call. This sequence originates from a human donor with alopecia areata. CDR3 sequence: CAWSVSTEAFF. CDR3 DNA: TGTGCCTGGAGTGTTAGTACTGAAGCTTTCTTT.